By its share, the clone carrying this TCR beta chain is medium-sized (0.01 to 0.1%). Its matching antigen is unknown. These data come from a study of T cells in localized non-small cell lung cancer. Profiled with immunoSEQ multiplex PCR; TCRdb holds only in-frame clones, not every one. The data show around 3,000 clones, about 20% seen once. General study points: Appearance in adjacent lung was seen for a median roughly 56 of the top 100 tumor clones. Because researchers sequenced only one region of the tumor, heterogeneity is still possible.

The CDR3 consists of 15 residues. Looked up from germline, CDR1 is SGDLS and CDR2 is YYNGEE. Trimming pared 6 bases from V and 2 bases from J, leaving 16 bases between. The rearrangement links TRBV9 to TRBJ2-3, with D possibly TRBD1 on 5 matching bases. Specimen: lung tumor tissue, collected before any cancer treatment. This TCR derives from a male donor at least 60 years old with stage II squamous cell lung carcinoma. The CDR3 protein is CASTLVGQTTDTQYF. The CDR3 nucleotides read TGTGCCAGCACTCTGGTGGGGCAAACCACAGATACGCAGTATTTT.